This TCR beta chain was profiled in a study of blood T cells in healthy people across ages. Regarding the study as a whole: In the absence of known donor CMV status, changes in expanded clonotypes were possibly confounded.

The V end was cut by 5 bases, the J end by 3 bases, with 16 bases between. The CDR3 runs 15 residues. Germline V CDR1 and CDR2: DFQATT, SNEGSKA (reference sequence). Sample-barcoded 5' priming and a J-beta primer mix drove a second PCR of about 7 to 12 cycles. Every cDNA molecule carried a tag from a template-switch adaptor bearing 12 random nucleotides. TCRdb re-analysed the 5' RACE reads in MiXCR, keeping a single row per CDR3 protein. The sample lists 800,000 to 1,000,000 distinct CDR3 sequences, under 50% occurring once. On this clonotype itself: Its antigen is unidentified.

Sequencing was done on a sample of blood. The clonotype originates from a man aged 25-45 years in good health. The chain links TRBV20-1 to TRBJ1-4; D not resolved. CDR3 loop: CSAFRGLNSNEKLFF. The CDR3 region has the DNA TGCAGTGCTTTCCGGGGTTTAAACTCTAATGAAAAACTGTTTTTT.